The TCR beta chain under discussion was sequenced for a study of T cell responses to AZD1222 COVID-19 vaccine. General study points: The repertoires were collected only after the peak T cell response.

Clones were sequenced by immunoSEQ multiplex PCR, and TCRdb holds only the in-frame ones, with some missing. The sample records about 150,000 clones, roughly nine tenths being singletons. The CDR3 consists of 13 residues. Germline V CDR1 and CDR2: MNHEY, SMNVEV (reference sequence). V was shortened by 7 bases and J by 4 bases, with 13 bases between the two germline ends. Concerning this clone itself: Its antigen is still unknown.

The J gene is TRBJ1-1, the V gene TRBV27; D gene ambiguous. The TCR originated in an adult in good health. The sequencing here drew on peripheral blood, taken on day 0 of AZD1222 vaccination. The CDR3 bases are TGTGCCAGCAACTATATATCGGGCACTGAAGCTTTCTTT. This codes for CASNYISGTEAFF.